The present T cell receptor (beta chain) was sequenced within a study of T cell repertoires in cytomegalovirus infection. Study-wide background: Selected CMV epitopes included recently identified HLA-C-restricted ones as well as well-studied HLA-B-restricted ones. Matching HLA type, along with CMV infection, was indicated by public TCR beta signatures.

The table lists this clonotype with a count of one. The antigen remains undetermined. It may be a read error: a sequence one base away is much more abundant. The V and J ends lost 5 bases and 5 bases respectively, with 19 bases between them. Per the germline V gene, CDR1 is MDHEN and CDR2 is SYDVKM. The CDR3 extends over 16 amino acids. TCRdb used MiXCR to reprocess the reads, holding one entry per CDR3 protein. The sample shows more than 250,000 distinct CDR3 sequences, more than 20% of them seen only once. Study-wide findings and caveats: There were HLA-C-restricted CMV-specific TCR beta clonotypes dominating the ex vivo response.

Sequencing used cultured PBMCs, obtained from culture after CMV antigen stimulation. The chain combines TRBV28 with TRBJ2-1; perhaps TRBD2 as D (5 bases). This TCR came from a human donor in good health (CMV status not recorded). Some clones in this sample may be carry-over from other donors' samples. This chain's CDR3 is CASSERTSTAHNEQFF. CDR3 coding DNA: TGTGCCAGCAGTGAGCGAACTAGTACCGCACACAATGAGCAGTTCTTC.